This is a list of T cell receptor beta chains from one sample in a study of T cells in Graves' hyperthyroidism and ophthalmopathy. TCRdb itself ran the multiplex PCR reads through MiXCR, one entry per CDR3 protein. This sample has approximately 150,000 distinct CDR3 sequences, with 9.4% found just once. Sequenced sample: blood. All receptors come from a woman aged 18-29 years with Graves' hyperthyroidism that later progressed to Graves' ophthalmopathy. Each CDR3 is given with its conserved first and last residue. Fields, in order: J gene, V gene, clone size, D gene, CDR3 DNA, CDR3 protein. The D gene is left open where the match is weak. Rows give clone size only sometimes, using once, few, many, or a class for an expanded clone.

TRBJ2-2 | TRBV30 | many | TRBD2 | TGTGCCTGGAGTCCGACTAGCGGGGGAGCCGGGGAGCTGTTTTTT | CAWSPTSGGAGELFF
TRBJ1-1 | TRBV20-1 | many | - | TGCAGTGCTAGGCTGGGTGGCATGAACACTGAAGCTTTCTTT | CSARLGGMNTEAFF
TRBJ2-5 | TRBV6-1 | many | - | TGTGCCAGCAGTGCCCTGACTAGGGGGGAGACCCAGTACTTC | CASSALTRGETQYF
TRBJ1-2 | TRBV2 | many | - | TGTGCCAGCACCGAGGGAGGGGGGAGCTATGGCTACACCTTC | CASTEGGGSYGYTF
TRBJ2-1 | TRBV12-3/TRBV12-4 | many | - | TGTGCCAGCAGTTTAGGAGCACGCCCTCACAATGAGCAGTTCTTC | CASSLGARPHNEQFF
TRBJ1-2 | TRBV20-1 | many | - | TGCAGTGCTAGAACAGACTCAGGATATGGCTACACCTTC | CSARTDSGYGYTF
TRBJ2-1 | TRBV2 | many | TRBD1 | TGTGCCAGCAGGGGGGCCGAGACAGGGGGCTTCAATGAGCAGTTCTTC | CASRGAETGGFNEQFF
TRBJ1-3 | TRBV7-9 | many | - | TGTGCCAGCAGCACCCCGGGCGGGGTTGGAAACACCATATATTTT | CASSTPGGVGNTIYF
TRBJ2-7 | TRBV6-6 | many | - | TGTGCCAGCAGTTATTCGATTACCTACGAGCAGTACTTC | CASSYSITYEQYF
TRBJ1-2 | TRBV4-1 | - | - | TGCGCCAGCAGCCAAGATTGGGGGAACTGGGATGGCTACACCTTC | CASSQDWGNWDGYTF
TRBJ2-1 | TRBV6-5 | many | - | TGTGCCAGCAGTTCTCGACCCAATGAGCAGTTCTTC | CASSSRPNEQFF
TRBJ1-1 | TRBV7-9 | many | TRBD1 | TGTGCCAGCAGCCCGGGACAGAAGAACACTGAAGCTTTCTTT | CASSPGQKNTEAFF
TRBJ1-4 | TRBV18 | - | - | TGTGCCAGCTCACCACCGGTAGAAGTACCTAATGAAAAACTGTTTTTT | CASSPPVEVPNEKLFF
TRBJ2-1 | TRBV9 | - | TRBD2 | TGTGCCAGCAGCGTAGCTCCAGCGGGAGGGTACAATGAGCAGTTCTTC | CASSVAPAGGYNEQFF
TRBJ2-7 | TRBV6-1 | - | - | TGTGCCAGCAGTAGAACAAGGGGCGAGCAGTACTTC | CASSRTRGEQYF
TRBJ1-3 | TRBV5-1 | - | TRBD1 | TGCGCCAGCAGCTTACGACCCGCCACAGGGGGCCAGATCTCTGGAAACACCATATATTTT | CASSLRPATGGQISGNTIYF
TRBJ1-1 | TRBV19 | many | TRBD1 | TGTGCCAGTAGTTTCGAACGGGACAGAAGGGCTGAAGCTTTCTTT | CASSFERDRRAEAFF
TRBJ2-1 | TRBV12-3/TRBV12-4 | many | - | TGTGCCAGCAGTTTACTCAGTTGGGGGGCCCTCTACAATGAGCAGTTCTTC | CASSLLSWGALYNEQFF
TRBJ1-1 | TRBV29-1 | many | TRBD1 | TGCAGCGTCGCGCCCCTACAGGGGGCCGGCACTGAAGCTTTCTTT | CSVAPLQGAGTEAFF
TRBJ2-5 | TRBV20-1 | few | TRBD2 | TGCAGTGCTAGAGTGACTAGCGGGCAAGAGACCCAGTACTTC | CSARVTSGQETQYF
TRBJ1-1 | TRBV2 | many | TRBD1 | TGTGCCAGCAGTGAACCGTTAGGGACAGGGCCGAACACTGAAGCTTTCTTT | CASSEPLGTGPNTEAFF
TRBJ1-3 | TRBV20-1 | few | - | TGCAGTGCTAGGGTTGTCTCTGGAAACACCATATATTTT | CSARVVSGNTIYF
TRBJ1-2 | TRBV7-8 | many | TRBD1 | TGTGCCAGCAGCTTAGGTGTAGGGGGGACAGGGGGCGAGATCTATGGCTACACCTTC | CASSLGVGGTGGEIYGYTF
TRBJ2-7 | TRBV7-2 | - | TRBD2 | TGTGCCAGCAGCTTAGTAGCGGGAGGGCCCTCCGAGCAGTACTTC | CASSLVAGGPSEQYF
TRBJ1-4 | TRBV5-1 | few | - | TGCGCCAGCAGCTTGGGCACCAGTGAAAATGAAAAACTGTTTTTT | CASSLGTSENEKLFF
TRBJ1-1 | TRBV10-3 | many | - | TGTGCCATCAGTATCGCACAAACGAACACTGAAGCTTTCTTT | CAISIAQTNTEAFF
TRBJ2-5 | TRBV19 | - | - | TGTGCCAGTAGTATAGCTGCCAGCCGCGGGGAGACCCAGTACTTC | CASSIAASRGETQYF
TRBJ2-7 | TRBV20-1 | few | - | TGCAGTGCTAGAGTTCCAGGGTCGGGGAATAGGATCTATTCCTACGAGCAGTACTTC | CSARVPGSGNRIYSYEQYF
TRBJ2-3 | TRBV7-2 | many | TRBD1 | TGTGCCAGCAGCTACCGGGACAGGAATTCAGATACGCAGTATTTT | CASSYRDRNSDTQYF
TRBJ1-5 | TRBV3-1 | many | - | TGTGCCAGCAGCCAAGATGGTAGGGCCAATCAGCCCCAGCATTTT | CASSQDGRANQPQHF
TRBJ2-7 | TRBV6-1 | many | TRBD1 | TGTGCCAGCAGTACCTTAATCGACAGGGACAGCGAGCAGTACTTC | CASSTLIDRDSEQYF
TRBJ1-1 | TRBV30 | many | - | TGTGCCTGGAGTATTGCGGGCAGTGAAGCTTTCTTT | CAWSIAGSEAFF
TRBJ1-2 | TRBV4-2 | few | - | TGTGCCAGCAGCCAGGATACTACAGGGTTGGGGTATGGCTACACCTTC | CASSQDTTGLGYGYTF
TRBJ2-7 | TRBV2 | - | TRBD2 | TGTGCCAGCACCGGGCGGGGGGGGGGGCGGACCTACGAGCAGTACTTC | CASTGRGGGRTYEQYF
TRBJ2-7 | TRBV6-1 | - | - | TGTGCCAGCAGTGATTCCCCGGTTTACGGGAAGTACGAGCAGTACTTC | CASSDSPVYGKYEQYF
TRBJ2-6 | TRBV11-3 | few | TRBD1 | TGTGCCAACAGCAAAGGGACAGGGACCACTGGGGCCAACGTCCTGACTTTC | CANSKGTGTTGANVLTF
TRBJ2-7 | TRBV20-1 | many | - | TGCAGTGACCCAGGGACGATAGACGGCTACGAGCAGTACTTC | CSDPGTIDGYEQYF
TRBJ2-3 | TRBV5-1 | few | TRBD2 | TGCGCCAGCAGCGGTAGCGGGAGGGGGACAGATACGCAGTATTTT | CASSGSGRGTDTQYF
TRBJ2-1 | TRBV7-3 | many | TRBD2 | TGTGCCAGCAGCCTTAGCGGGACTAGCGGGGAGCAGTTCTTC | CASSLSGTSGEQFF
TRBJ2-7 | TRBV4-1 | many | - | TGCGCCAGCAGCCGAACGGGACGGCCCTACGAGCAGTACTTC | CASSRTGRPYEQYF
TRBJ2-3 | TRBV3-1 | few | - | TGTGCCAGCAGCCAAGAACCCTTTCGAGACACAGATACGCAGTATTTT | CASSQEPFRDTDTQYF
TRBJ1-1 | TRBV7-8 | - | - | TGTGCCAGCAGCTTCAGTGGATTGGATAACACTGAAGCTTTCTTT | CASSFSGLDNTEAFF